Below, 31 T cell receptor beta chains from the same sample are listed, as sequenced in a study of blood T cell repertoires in COVID-19. Using immunoSEQ multiplex PCR, the repertoire was profiled, and TCRdb retains in-frame clones only, with some absent. The sample yields about 250,000 clones, 70% to 90% seen once. Source material: peripheral blood. The receptors shown here come from a man aged 18 to 29 with active or convalescent COVID-19.

A few counts support this clone. The chain is built from TRBV28 and TRBJ1-6; TRBD1 matches at 7 bases. The CDR3 is 16 amino acids. Germline CDR1 reads MDHEN; CDR2 reads SYDVKM. V lost 4 bases, J lost 6 bases, and 9 bases stayed unmatched. The CDR3 loop reads CASSSQQGSGNSPLHF. The CDR3 DNA reads TGTGCCAGCAGTTCCCAACAGGGGTCAGGTAATTCACCCCTCCACTTT.

V usage is TRBV7-3 and J usage is TRBJ2-3, with D tentatively TRBD1 (5 bases). The CDR3 loop spans 17 amino acids. V lost 4 bases and J lost 6, with 23 bases in between. Germline V lookup: CDR1 SGHTA, CDR2 FQGTGA. CDR3 residues: CASSSTVGRVGDDTQYF. CDR3 nucleotides: TGTGCCAGCAGCTCGACGGTCGGCAGGGTCGGAGATGATACGCAGTATTTT.

Many counts were recorded for this clone. V gene TRBV2 combines with J gene TRBJ2-2; 11 nucleotides align to TRBD2. Germline CDR1 is SNHLY and CDR2 is FYNNEI. Losses at the gene ends were 8 bases for V and 3 bases for J; bases not matched to a gene: 2. CDR3 length: 14 amino acids. For the CDR3, the DNA is TGTGCCAGCCGGGGACTAGCGGACACCGGGGAGCTGTTTTTT. Its translation is CASRGLADTGELFF.

This chain uses TRBV29-1 with TRBJ2-3; 11 nucleotides match TRBD2. The CDR3 spans 17 residues. J lost 2 bases, V lost 5 bases, and 12 bases had no gene match. The germline V gene encodes CDR1 SQVTM and CDR2 ANQGSEA. This CDR3 reads CSVNRGLAGGYTDTQYF. The CDR3 DNA reads TGCAGCGTTAATCGTGGGCTAGCGGGGGGTTACACAGATACGCAGTATTTT.

Worth noting for this clone: The junction does not match germline at one end; this may be a read error. The rearrangement uses TRBV7-7 and TRBJ2-5; D is possibly TRBD2 (5 bases). CDR1 is SSHAT, CDR2 FNYEAQ, per germline (reference sequence). The CDR3 extends over 13 amino acids. The CDR3 DNA follows: TGTGCTAGCAGCCTTCCTGATAGCGCCACCCAGTACTTC. It codes for CASSLPDSATQYF.

This rearrangement joins TRBV25-1 to TRBJ1-2; D is unresolved. This CDR3 is 12 amino acids long. V was cut by 1 base and J by 8 bases, with 8 bases left in between. Germline V lookup: CDR1 MGHDK, CDR2 SYGVNS. The chain's CDR3 is CASSESGFGYTF. The DNA of the CDR3 is TGTGCCAGCAGTGAATCGGGTTTCGGCTACACCTTC.

The gene calls are TRBV11-2 and TRBJ2-1; the match to TRBD2 covers 12 bases. Germline-derived CDR1 and CDR2 are SGHAT and FQNNGV. CDR3 length: 16 residues. V lost 1 base, J lost 9 bases, and 7 bases stayed unmatched. The CDR3 DNA follows: TGTGCCAGCAGCTTAGTATTGCTAGCGGGAGGGGGTGAGCAGTTCTTC. Translating gives CASSLVLLAGGGEQFF.

The rearrangement joins TRBV2 to TRBJ2-5, with 12 bases aligning to TRBD2. Germline values: CDR1 SNHLY, CDR2 FYNNEI. The length of the CDR3 is 16 residues. The V and J ends lost 6 bases and 2 bases, in that order; junction bases with no gene match: 7. For the CDR3, the DNA is TGTGCCAGCAGCACCCAACTAGCGGGAGGACAAGAGACCCAGTACTTC. Amino acid sequence: CASSTQLAGGQETQYF. Based on the CDR3 plus reference TRBV2 and TRBJ2-5, the full variable domain is EPEVTQTPSHQVTQMGQEVILRCVPISNHLYFYWYRQILGQKVEFLVSFYNNEISEKSEIFDDQFSVERPDGSNFTLKIRSTKLEDSAMYFCASSTQLAGGQETQYFGPGTRLLVL.

The chain uses TRBV7-9 and TRBJ2-1, with 8 positions matching TRBD2. The V gene end was trimmed by 5 bases and the J gene end by 5 bases; junction bases not matched to a gene: 8. This CDR3 is 15 amino acids long. Germline assignment: CDR1 SEHNR and CDR2 FQNEAQ (reference sequence). The CDR3 DNA follows: TGTGCCAGCAGCCCCCGGGGGGGGCTCCACAATGAGCAGTTCTTC. Residues: CASSPRGGLHNEQFF.

The chain is built from TRBV28 and TRBJ2-3; 15 nucleotides agree with TRBD2. Germline CDR1 is MDHEN and CDR2 is SYDVKM. The CDR3 length is 19 residues. V was clipped by 1 base and J by 8 bases; unmatched bases: 13. CDR3 DNA: TGTGCCAGCAGTTTATACGGGAGGACTAGCGGGAGGGCGTTTGGTACGCAGTATTTT. Its protein product is CASSLYGRTSGRAFGTQYF. Full variable domain (rest looked up from reference TRBV28 and TRBJ2-3): DVKVTQSSRYLVKRTGEKVFLECVQDMDHENMFWYRQDPGLGLRLIYFSYDVKMKEKGDIPEGYSVSREKKERFSLILESASTNQTSMYLCASSLYGRTSGRAFGTQYFGPGTRLTVL.

The chain couples TRBV25-1 to TRBJ1-1; D is ambiguous. Per the germline V gene, CDR1 is MGHDK and CDR2 is SYGVNS. V lost 10 bases, J lost 1 base, and 10 bases lay in between. CDR3 length: 12 amino acids. CDR3 in DNA: TGTGCCACCCAGCGTGCGAACACTGAAGCTTTCTTT. It translates to CATQRANTEAFF.

This chain joins TRBV15 and TRBJ2-7; TRBD2 agrees at 7 bases. Germline trimming cut 0 bases from V and 7 bases from J; bases unmatched to any gene: 9. The CDR3 is 15 residues long. Per the germline V gene, CDR1 is LNHNV and CDR2 is YYDKDF (reference sequence). CDR3 bases: TGTGCCACCAGCAGAGATGGGAGGGCAGGGCCTGAGCAGTACTTC. It codes for CATSRDGRAGPEQYF.

The CDR3 spells CATQGALYGYTF. The CDR3 DNA reads as TGTGCCACACAGGGGGCGTTATATGGCTACACCTTC. This sequence joins TRBV6-5 and TRBJ1-2, with 9 nucleotides matching TRBD1. Germline CDR1 reads MNHEY; CDR2 reads SVGAGI. Losses at the gene ends were 10 bases for V and 5 bases for J; bases not matched to a gene: 5. The CDR3 totals 12 residues.

The rearrangement joins TRBV7-3 to TRBJ2-1, with 9 bases fitting TRBD2. Germline-derived CDR1 and CDR2 are SGHTA and FQGTGA. Trimming removed 5 bases from V and 4 bases from J; junction bases left unmatched: 9. The CDR3 has 16 amino acids. CDR3 in DNA: TGTGCCAGCAGCGCCCTACCGAGCGGGGGGTACAATGAGCAGTTCTTC. The encoded protein is CASSALPSGGYNEQFF.

The gene calls are TRBV5-8 and TRBJ1-5; no definite D call. The CDR3 is 17 residues long. Trimming removed 0 bases from V and 0 bases from J, with 13 bases in between. CDR1 is SGHTS and CDR2 is YDEGEE in the germline V gene. CDR3 nucleotide sequence: TGTGCCAGCAGCTTGGATTCCTATAAGCGTAGCAATCAGCCCCAGCATTTT. Translation gives CASSLDSYKRSNQPQHF.

This clone was detected once. The rearrangement uses TRBV4-3 and TRBJ2-4; D remains ambiguous. From germline, CDR1 is LGHNA and CDR2 YSLEER. This CDR3 is built from 19 residues. Trimming pared 4 bases from V and 0 bases from J, leaving 22 bases between. The chain's CDR3 is CASSPRWRLPDRAKNIQYF. The DNA for the CDR3 is TGCGCCAGCAGCCCAAGGTGGCGGCTCCCAGATAGAGCCAAAAACATTCAGTACTTC.

The gene calls are TRBV6-5 and TRBJ1-1; weak D call: TRBD1 (5 bases). This CDR3 is built from 13 residues. V lost 11 bases and J lost 4, with 17 bases in between. Germline V gene data show CDR1 as MNHEY and CDR2 as SVGAGI. CDR3 in DNA: TGTGCCGGGAGGGACGGGAGGAGCACTGAAGCTTTCTTT. As protein: CAGRDGRSTEAFF.

The rearrangement links TRBV29-1 to TRBJ1-3, with D perhaps matching TRBD1 (6 bases). With 6 bases removed from V and 0 bases from J, the gap between germline ends came to 12 bases. Germline-derived CDR1 and CDR2 are SQVTM and ANQGSEA. The CDR3 length is 14 residues. CDR3 sequence: CSVLTGSSGNTIYF. Written as DNA, the CDR3 is TGCAGCGTCTTGACAGGATCCTCTGGAAACACCATATATTTT.

The rearrangement joins TRBV5-4 to TRBJ2-3; TRBD1 is a possible D gene (6 bases). The germline gives CDR1 SGHNT, CDR2 YYREEE (reference sequence). V gave up 0 bases and J gave up 0 bases, with 8 bases separating them. The CDR3 totals 15 residues. CDR3: CASSLDGGSTDTQYF. CDR3 bases: TGTGCCAGCAGCTTGGATGGGGGCAGCACAGATACGCAGTATTTT.

The chain links TRBV19 to TRBJ1-5; 11 bases match TRBD1. The length of the CDR3 is 14 residues. V gave up 7 bases and J gave up 4 bases; unmatched junction bases: 3. Germline V lookup: CDR1 LNHDA, CDR2 SQIVND (reference sequence). The CDR3, as DNA: TGTGCCAGTAACCGGGACAGGGGGAATCAGCCCCAGCATTTT. Its protein product is CASNRDRGNQPQHF.

This rearrangement joins TRBV3-1 (or the pseudogene TRBV3-2) to TRBJ1-1, with D perhaps matching TRBD1 (6 bases). The CDR3 contains 12 residues. Trimming stripped 4 bases from V and 7 bases from J, with 10 bases between. Per germline, CDR1 LGHDT and CDR2 YNNKEL (reference sequence). The CDR3: CASSPRGIEAFF. In DNA form, the CDR3 reads TGTGCCAGCAGCCCGAGGGGGATTGAAGCTTTCTTT.

This chain connects TRBV5-1 to TRBJ1-2; maybe TRBD1 (6 bases). V was clipped by 0 bases and J by 8 bases, with 17 bases between them. Germline V gene sequence: CDR1 SGHRS, CDR2 YFSETQ. CDR3 length equals 15 residues. CDR3 DNA: TGCGCCAGCAGCTTGGGGACAGCGACTTCTCGGGGCTACACCTTC. Translation gives CASSLGTATSRGYTF.

This chain connects TRBV12-2 to TRBJ1-6. TRBV12-2 is tagged as a pseudogene. CDR3 length: 14 residues. The CDR3 loop reads CASRARVFRSPLHF. The CDR3 bases are TGTGCAAGTCGCGCGAGGGTTTTTCGTTCACCCCTCCACTTT.

This chain joins TRBV5-1 and TRBJ2-5; TRBD2 aligns across 7 bases. Germline CDR1 SGHRS, CDR2 YFSETQ. The CDR3 spans 15 residues. After removal of 0 bases from V and 4 bases from J, the junction contained 6 bases not matched to a gene. This chain's CDR3 is CASSLVAGGGETQYF. The CDR3 DNA is TGCGCCAGCAGCTTGGTCGCCGGCGGGGGAGAGACCCAGTACTTC.

The chain links TRBV9 to TRBJ1-3; tentatively, D is TRBD1 (5 bases). CDR3 length: 14 residues. Germline-derived CDR1 and CDR2 are SGDLS and YYNGEE. V lost 2 bases, J lost 0 bases, and 6 bases lay in between. As DNA, the CDR3 is TGTGCCAGCAGCGTGCAGGGCTCTGGAAACACCATATATTTT. As protein: CASSVQGSGNTIYF.

The V call is TRBV28, the J call TRBJ1-4, with 8 bases lining up with TRBD1. From germline, CDR1 is MDHEN and CDR2 SYDVKM. This CDR3 spans 15 amino acids. J lost 8 bases, V lost 5 bases, and 10 bases had no gene match. CDR3 in amino acids: CASSRLQGAREKLFF. The CDR3 coding sequence is TGTGCCAGCAGTCGACTTCAGGGGGCGCGGGAAAAACTGTTTTTT. Filled out from reference TRBV28 and TRBJ1-4, the complete variable domain reads DVKVTQSSRYLVKRTGEKVFLECVQDMDHENMFWYRQDPGLGLRLIYFSYDVKMKEKGDIPEGYSVSREKKERFSLILESASTNQTSMYLCASSRLQGAREKLFFGSGTQLSVL.

The chain recombines TRBV30 with TRBJ1-5; the D is unclear. V dropped 2 bases and J dropped 4 bases, with 9 bases sitting between them. The length of the CDR3 is 13 residues. Germline loops: CDR1 GTSNPN, CDR2 SVGIG (reference sequence). CDR3 amino acids: CAWSSLNNQPQHF. CDR3 DNA sequence: TGTGCCTGGAGTTCACTCAATAATCAGCCCCAGCATTTT. The full variable domain, completed using reference TRBV30 and TRBJ1-5, is SQTIHQWPATLVQPVGSPLSLECTVEGTSNPNLYWYRQAAGRGLQLLFYSVGIGQISSEVPQNLSASRPQDRQFILSSKKLLLSDSGFYLCAWSSLNNQPQHFGDGTRLSIL.

The genes are TRBV29-1 and TRBJ1-3; D is undetermined. Between the trimmed V and J ends, which lost 4 bases and 4 bases, there was a span of 11 bases. Germline lookup yields CDR1 SQVTM and CDR2 ANQGSEA. The CDR3 spans 13 residues. The CDR3 nucleotides are TGCAGCGTTGTGCAGGCTTCGGGAAACACCATATATTTT. Translated, it gives CSVVQASGNTIYF.

The J gene is TRBJ2-1, the V gene TRBV15; the D is unclear. The germline V and J ends were trimmed by 1 base and 3 bases, with 10 bases remaining between them. The V gene's germline CDR1 is LNHNV and CDR2 YYDKDF (reference sequence). The CDR3 extends over 15 amino acids. CDR3 region: CATSRGGVNYNEQFF. CDR3 in DNA: TGTGCCACCAGCAGAGGCGGCGTCAACTACAATGAGCAGTTCTTC. Looking up the rest from reference TRBV15 and TRBJ2-1 gives the full variable domain: DAMVIQNPRYQVTQFGKPVTLSCSQTLNHNVMYWYQQKSSQAPKLLFHYYDKDFNNEADTPDNFQSRRPNTSFCFLDIRSPGLGDTAMYLCATSRGGVNYNEQFFGPGTRLTVL.

The chain couples TRBV28 to TRBJ2-7, with D tentatively TRBD1 (6 bases). This CDR3 spans 13 amino acids. Trimming stripped 4 bases from V and 4 bases from J, with 11 bases between. Germline V gene sequence: CDR1 MDHEN, CDR2 SYDVKM. The DNA of the CDR3 is TGTGCCAGCAGTTCAGGACAGTTGTACGAGCAGTACTTC. Protein sequence: CASSSGQLYEQYF.

This chain connects TRBV5-1 to TRBJ2-2; D might be TRBD1 (6 bases). Deletions cut 2 bases from V and 1 base from J, with 15 bases between. This CDR3 is built from 17 residues. In germline, CDR1 is SGHRS, CDR2 YFSETQ. CDR3: CASSFPLGAVNTGELFF. The CDR3 bases are TGCGCCAGCAGCTTTCCCCTGGGGGCGGTGAACACCGGGGAGCTGTTTTTT. Looking up the rest from reference TRBV5-1 and TRBJ2-2 gives the full variable domain: KAGVTQTPRYLIKTRGQQVTLSCSPISGHRSVSWYQQTPGQGLQFLFEYFSETQRNKGNFPGRFSGRQFSNSRSEMNVSTLELGDSALYLCASSFPLGAVNTGELFFGEGSRLTVL.